This TCR beta chain was sequenced during a study of untreated major depressive disorder. The V gene end was trimmed by 6 bases and the J gene end by 3 bases; junction bases not matched to a gene: 8. Germline CDR1 and CDR2: LNHDA and SQIVND (reference sequence). This CDR3 has 15 amino acids. This clone has only one observation. TCRdb's table, derived via immunoSEQ multiplex PCR, lists solely in-frame clones and lacks some. The sample shows just over 20,000 clones, about 93% of them seen only once. This TCR was sampled from a man aged 25-40 years in good health. The sample taken for sequencing was CD4+ T cells from PBMCs. This sequence joins TRBV19 and TRBJ1-5; TRBD1 matches 7 bases. CDR3: CASRGDRVLNQPQHF. The CDR3 DNA is TGTGCCAGTAGGGGAGACAGGGTCCTCAATCAGCCCCAGCATTTT. The entire variable domain, with the rest obtained from reference TRBV19 and TRBJ1-5, is as follows: DGGITQSPKYLFRKEGQNVTLSCEQNLNHDAMYWYRQDPGQGLRLIYYSQIVNDFQKGDIAEGYSVSREKKESFPLTVTSAQKNPTAFYLCASRGDRVLNQPQHFGDGTRLSIL.